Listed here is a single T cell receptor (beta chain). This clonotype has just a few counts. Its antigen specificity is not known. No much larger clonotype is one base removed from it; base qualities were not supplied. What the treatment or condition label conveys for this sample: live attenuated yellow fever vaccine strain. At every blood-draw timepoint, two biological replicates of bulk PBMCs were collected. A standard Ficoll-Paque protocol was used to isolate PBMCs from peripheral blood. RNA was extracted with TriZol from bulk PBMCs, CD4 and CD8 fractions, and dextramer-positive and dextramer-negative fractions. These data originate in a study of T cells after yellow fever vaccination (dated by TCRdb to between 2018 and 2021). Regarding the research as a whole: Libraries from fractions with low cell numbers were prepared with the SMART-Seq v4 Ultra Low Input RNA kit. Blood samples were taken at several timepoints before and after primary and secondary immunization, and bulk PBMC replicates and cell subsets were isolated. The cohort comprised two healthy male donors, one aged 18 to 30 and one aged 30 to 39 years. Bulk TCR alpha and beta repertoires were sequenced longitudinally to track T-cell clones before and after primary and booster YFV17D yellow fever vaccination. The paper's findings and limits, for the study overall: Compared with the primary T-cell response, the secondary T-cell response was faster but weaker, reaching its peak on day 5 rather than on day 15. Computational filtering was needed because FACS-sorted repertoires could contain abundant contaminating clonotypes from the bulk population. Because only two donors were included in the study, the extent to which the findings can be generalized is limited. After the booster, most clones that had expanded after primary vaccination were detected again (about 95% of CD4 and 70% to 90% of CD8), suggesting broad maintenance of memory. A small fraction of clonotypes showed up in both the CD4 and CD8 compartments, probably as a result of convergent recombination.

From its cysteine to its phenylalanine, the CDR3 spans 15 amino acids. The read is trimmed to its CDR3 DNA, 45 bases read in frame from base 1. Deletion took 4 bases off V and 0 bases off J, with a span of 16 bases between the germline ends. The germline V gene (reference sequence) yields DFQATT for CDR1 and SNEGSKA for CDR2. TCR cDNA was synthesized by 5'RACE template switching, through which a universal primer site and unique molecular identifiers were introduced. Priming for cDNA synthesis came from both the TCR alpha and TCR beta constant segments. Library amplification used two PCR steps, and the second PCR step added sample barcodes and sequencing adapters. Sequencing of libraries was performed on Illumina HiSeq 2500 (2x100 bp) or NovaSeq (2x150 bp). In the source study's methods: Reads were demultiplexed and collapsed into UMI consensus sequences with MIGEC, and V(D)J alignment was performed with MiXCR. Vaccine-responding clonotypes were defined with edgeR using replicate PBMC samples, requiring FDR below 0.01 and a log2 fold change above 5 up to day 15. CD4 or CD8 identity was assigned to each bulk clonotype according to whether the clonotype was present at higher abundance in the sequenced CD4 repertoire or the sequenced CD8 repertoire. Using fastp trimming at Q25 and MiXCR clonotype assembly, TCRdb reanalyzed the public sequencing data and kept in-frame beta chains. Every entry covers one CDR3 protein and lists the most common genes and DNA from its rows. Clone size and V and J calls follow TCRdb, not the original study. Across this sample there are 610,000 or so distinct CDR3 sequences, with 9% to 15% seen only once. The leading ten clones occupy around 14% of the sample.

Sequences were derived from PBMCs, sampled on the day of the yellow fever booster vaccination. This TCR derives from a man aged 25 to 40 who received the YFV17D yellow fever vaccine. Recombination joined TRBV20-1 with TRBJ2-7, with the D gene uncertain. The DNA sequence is TGCAGTGCTATAATCCCTCCCCTAAGCTCCTACGAGCAGTACTTC. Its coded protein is CSAIIPPLSSYEQYF.